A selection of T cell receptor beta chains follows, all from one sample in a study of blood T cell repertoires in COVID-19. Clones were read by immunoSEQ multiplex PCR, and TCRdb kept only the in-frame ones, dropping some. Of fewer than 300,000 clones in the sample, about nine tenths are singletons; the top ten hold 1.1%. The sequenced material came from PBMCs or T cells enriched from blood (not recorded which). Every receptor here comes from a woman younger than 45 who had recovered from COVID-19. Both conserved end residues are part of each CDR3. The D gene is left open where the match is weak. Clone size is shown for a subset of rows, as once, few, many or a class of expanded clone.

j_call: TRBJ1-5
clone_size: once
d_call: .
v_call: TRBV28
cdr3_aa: CASSLLGSGLTSNQPQHF
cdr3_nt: TGTGCCAGCAGTTTATTGGGTTCGGGACTAACTAGCAATCAGCCCCAGCATTTT

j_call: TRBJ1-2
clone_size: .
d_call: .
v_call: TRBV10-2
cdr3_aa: CASSENSYNYGYTF
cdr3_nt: TGCGCCAGCAGTGAGAACAGTTATAACTATGGCTACACCTTC

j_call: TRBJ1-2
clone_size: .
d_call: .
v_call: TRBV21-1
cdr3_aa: CASSKGEGANYGYTF
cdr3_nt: TGTGCCAGCAGCAAAGGTGAAGGAGCTAACTATGGCTACACCTTC

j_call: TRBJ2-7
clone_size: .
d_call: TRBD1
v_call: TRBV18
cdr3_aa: CASSLLGGDEQYF
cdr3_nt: TGTGCCAGCTCACTACTAGGGGGCGACGAGCAGTACTTC

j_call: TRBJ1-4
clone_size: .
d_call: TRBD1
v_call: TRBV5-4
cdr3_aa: CASSFGGTVVF
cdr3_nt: TGTGCCAGCAGCTTCGGAGGGACAGTGGTTTTT

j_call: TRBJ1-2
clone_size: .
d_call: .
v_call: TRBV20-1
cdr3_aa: CSCGAFDGYTF
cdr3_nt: TGCAGTTGCGGGGCATTTGATGGCTACACCTTC

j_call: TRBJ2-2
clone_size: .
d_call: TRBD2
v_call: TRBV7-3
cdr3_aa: CASSLQGLVNTGELFF
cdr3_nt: TGTGCCAGCAGCTTACAGGGACTAGTCAACACCGGGGAGCTGTTTTTT

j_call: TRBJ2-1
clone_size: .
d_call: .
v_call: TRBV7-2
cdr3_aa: CASSWSSGEGSYNEQFF
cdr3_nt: TGTGCCAGCAGCTGGTCTTCGGGAGAAGGCTCCTACAATGAGCAGTTCTTC

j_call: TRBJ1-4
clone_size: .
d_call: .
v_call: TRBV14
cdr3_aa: CASSQVMEGKLFF
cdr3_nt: TGTGCCAGCAGCCAAGTAATGGAGGGAAAACTGTTTTTT

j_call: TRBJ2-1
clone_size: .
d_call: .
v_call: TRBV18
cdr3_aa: CASSPFSSGEQFF
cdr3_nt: TGTGCCAGCTCACCATTTTCCAGCGGGGAGCAGTTCTTC

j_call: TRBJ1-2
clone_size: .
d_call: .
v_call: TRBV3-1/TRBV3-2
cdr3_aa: CASSHDRDTYGYTF
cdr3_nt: TGTGCCAGCAGCCATGACCGGGACACCTATGGCTACACCTTC

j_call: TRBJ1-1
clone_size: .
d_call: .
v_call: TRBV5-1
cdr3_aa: CASSTGPSTEAFF
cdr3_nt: TGCGCCAGCAGCACAGGCCCCAGCACTGAAGCTTTCTTT

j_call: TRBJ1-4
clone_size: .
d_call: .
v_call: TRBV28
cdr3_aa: CASSQIQGINEKLFF
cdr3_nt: TGTGCCAGCAGCCAAATACAGGGAATTAATGAAAAACTGTTTTTT

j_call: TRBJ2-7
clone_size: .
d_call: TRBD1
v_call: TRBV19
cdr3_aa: CASSTHPGQTVYEQYF
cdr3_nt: TGTGCCAGTAGTACACACCCGGGACAGACCGTCTACGAGCAGTACTTC

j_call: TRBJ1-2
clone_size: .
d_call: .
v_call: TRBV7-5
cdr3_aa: CARSLVKGSGTGDRVPRGILGYTF
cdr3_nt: TGTGCCAGAAGCTTAGTTAAAGGATCCGGGACAGGGGACAGAGTCCCCCGGGGCATATTAGGCTACACCTTC

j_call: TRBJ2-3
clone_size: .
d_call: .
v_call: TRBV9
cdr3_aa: CASSGRADTQYF
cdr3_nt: TGTGCCAGCAGCGGGCGGGCGGATACGCAGTATTTT

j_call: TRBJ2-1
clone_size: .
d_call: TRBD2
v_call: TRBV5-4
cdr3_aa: CASTTGTSGWNEQFF
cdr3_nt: TGTGCCAGCACCACCGGGACTAGCGGGTGGAATGAGCAGTTCTTC

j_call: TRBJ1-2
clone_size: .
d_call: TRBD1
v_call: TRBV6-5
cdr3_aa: CASTRQGYGYTF
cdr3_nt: TGTGCCAGCACTAGACAGGGCTATGGCTACACCTTC

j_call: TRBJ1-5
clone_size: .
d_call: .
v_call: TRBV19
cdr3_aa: CASNPQGREFQPQHF
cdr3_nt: TGTGCCAGTAACCCTCAAGGCAGGGAATTTCAGCCCCAGCATTTT

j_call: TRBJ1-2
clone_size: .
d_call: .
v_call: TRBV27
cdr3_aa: CASSNRAGRDYGYTF
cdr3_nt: TGTGCCAGCAGTAATCGGGCAGGGAGGGACTATGGCTACACCTTC

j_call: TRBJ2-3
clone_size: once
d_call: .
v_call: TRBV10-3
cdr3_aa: CAISVSTDTQYF
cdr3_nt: TGTGCCATCAGCGTAAGCACAGATACGCAGTATTTT

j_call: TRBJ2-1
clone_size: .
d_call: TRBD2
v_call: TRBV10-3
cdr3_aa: CAISETGLAINNEQFF
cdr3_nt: TGTGCCATCAGTGAAACGGGACTAGCGATTAACAATGAGCAGTTCTTC

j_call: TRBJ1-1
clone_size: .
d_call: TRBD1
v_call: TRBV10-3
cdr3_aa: CAITLDRGITEAFF
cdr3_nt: TGTGCCATAACCCTGGACAGGGGGATCACTGAAGCTTTCTTT

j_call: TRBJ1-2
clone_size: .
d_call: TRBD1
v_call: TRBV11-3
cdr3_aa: CASSPQTGVYGYTF
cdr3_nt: TGTGCCAGCAGCCCGCAGACAGGGGTCTATGGCTACACCTTC

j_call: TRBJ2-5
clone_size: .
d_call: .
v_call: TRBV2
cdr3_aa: CASRGPGTTQETQYF
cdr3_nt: TGTGCCAGCAGAGGGCCGGGAACCACCCAAGAGACCCAGTACTTC

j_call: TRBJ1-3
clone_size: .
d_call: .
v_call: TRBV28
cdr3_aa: CASSLWSGSSGNTIYF
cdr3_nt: TGTGCCAGCAGTTTATGGTCCGGTAGCTCTGGAAACACCATATATTTT

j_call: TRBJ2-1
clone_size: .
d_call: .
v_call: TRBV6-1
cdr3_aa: CASSEIGTPDNEQFF
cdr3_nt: TGTGCCAGCAGTGAGATCGGGACTCCCGACAATGAGCAGTTCTTC

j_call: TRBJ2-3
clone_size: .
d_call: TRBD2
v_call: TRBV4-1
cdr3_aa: CASSQLAGGYTDTQYF
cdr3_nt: TGCGCCAGCAGCCAACTAGCGGGAGGGTACACAGATACGCAGTATTTT

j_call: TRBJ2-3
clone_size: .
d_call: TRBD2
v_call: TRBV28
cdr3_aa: CASSSGLEIDTQYF
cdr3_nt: TGTGCCAGCAGCTCCGGACTAGAAATAGATACGCAGTATTTT

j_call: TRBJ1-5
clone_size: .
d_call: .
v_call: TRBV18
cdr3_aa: CASSPSEGGQPQHF
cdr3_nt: TGTGCCAGCTCACCTAGTGAGGGCGGGCAGCCCCAGCATTTT

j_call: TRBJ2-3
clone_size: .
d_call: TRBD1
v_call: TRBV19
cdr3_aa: CASSKGQGADTQYF
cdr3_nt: TGTGCCAGTAGTAAGGGACAGGGGGCAGATACGCAGTATTTT

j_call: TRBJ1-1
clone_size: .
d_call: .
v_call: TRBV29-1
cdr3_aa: CSSGVSTEAFF
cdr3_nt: TGCTCCTCGGGGGTAAGCACTGAAGCTTTCTTT

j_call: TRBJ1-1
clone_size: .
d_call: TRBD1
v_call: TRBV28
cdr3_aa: CASFPGGGRTEAFF
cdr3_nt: TGTGCCAGCTTTCCAGGGGGCGGGAGAACTGAAGCTTTCTTT

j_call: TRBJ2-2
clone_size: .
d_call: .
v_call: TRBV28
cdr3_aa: CASSLDNGSPTGELFF
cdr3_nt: TGTGCCAGCAGTTTAGATAACGGGAGCCCCACCGGGGAGCTGTTTTTT

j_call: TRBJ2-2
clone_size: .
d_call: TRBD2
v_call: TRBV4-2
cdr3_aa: CASSHEGGLAKPGELFF
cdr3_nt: TGTGCCAGCAGCCACGAAGGGGGACTAGCGAAACCCGGGGAGCTGTTTTTT

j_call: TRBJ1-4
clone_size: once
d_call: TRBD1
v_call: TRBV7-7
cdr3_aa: CASSVKGRGHTNEKLFF
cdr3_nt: TGTGCTAGCAGCGTCAAGGGCAGGGGGCATACTAATGAAAAACTGTTTTTT

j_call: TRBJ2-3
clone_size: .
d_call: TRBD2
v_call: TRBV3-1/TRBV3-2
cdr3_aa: CASSSRGGASTDTQYF
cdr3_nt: TGTGCCAGCAGCTCCCGGGGGGGGGCTAGCACAGATACGCAGTATTTT

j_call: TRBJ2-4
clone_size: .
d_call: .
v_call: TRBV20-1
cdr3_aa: CSASYAGGAKNIQYF
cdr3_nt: TGCAGTGCTAGTTATGCGGGTGGAGCCAAAAACATTCAGTACTTC

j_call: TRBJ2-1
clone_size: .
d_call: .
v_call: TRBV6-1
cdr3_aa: CASSEEGRSSYNEQFF
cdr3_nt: TGTGCCAGCAGTGAGGAGGGGCGTAGCTCCTACAATGAGCAGTTCTTC

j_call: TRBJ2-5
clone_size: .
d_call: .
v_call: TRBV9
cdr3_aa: CASSEGGARVETQYF
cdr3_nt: TGTGCCAGCAGCGAGGGCGGCGCGAGGGTGGAGACCCAGTACTTC

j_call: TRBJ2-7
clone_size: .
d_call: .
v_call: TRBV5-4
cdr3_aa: CASSLRPDGGEQYF
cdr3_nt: TGTGCCAGCAGCTTGCGACCCGACGGCGGCGAGCAGTACTTC

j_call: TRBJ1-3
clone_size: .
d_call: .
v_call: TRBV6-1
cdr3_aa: CASSEGLPGNGNTIYF
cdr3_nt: TGTGCCAGCAGTGAGGGACTGCCGGGGAATGGAAACACCATATATTTT

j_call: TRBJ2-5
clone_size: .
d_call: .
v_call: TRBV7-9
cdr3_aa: CASSEGKLRETQYF
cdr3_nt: TGTGCCAGCAGCGAGGGAAAACTGAGGGAGACCCAGTACTTC

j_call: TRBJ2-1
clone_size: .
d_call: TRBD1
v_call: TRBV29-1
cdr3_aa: CSVDRGRFYNEQFF
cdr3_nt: TGCAGCGTCGACAGGGGGCGTTTCTACAATGAGCAGTTCTTC

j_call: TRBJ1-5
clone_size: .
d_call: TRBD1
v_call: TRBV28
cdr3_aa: CASSWGQGTQPQHF
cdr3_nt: TGTGCCAGCAGTTGGGGACAGGGGACTCAGCCCCAGCATTTT

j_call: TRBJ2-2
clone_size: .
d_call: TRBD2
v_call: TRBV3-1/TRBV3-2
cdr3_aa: CASSQAVGGASGKGYTGELFF
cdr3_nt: TGTGCCAGCAGCCAAGCCGTAGGAGGGGCTAGCGGGAAGGGCTACACCGGGGAGCTGTTTTTT

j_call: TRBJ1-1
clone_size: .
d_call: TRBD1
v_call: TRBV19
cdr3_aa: CASSGSGGRWNTEAFF
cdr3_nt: TGTGCCAGTAGTGGGTCAGGGGGGCGATGGAACACTGAAGCTTTCTTT

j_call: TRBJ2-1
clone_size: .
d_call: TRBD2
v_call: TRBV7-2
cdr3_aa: CASSSGLAEYNEQFF
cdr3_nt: TGTGCCAGCAGCTCGGGACTAGCGGAATACAATGAGCAGTTCTTC

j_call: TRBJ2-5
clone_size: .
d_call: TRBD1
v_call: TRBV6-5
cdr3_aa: CASTETGQETQYF
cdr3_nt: TGTGCCAGCACAGAGACAGGGCAAGAGACCCAGTACTTC

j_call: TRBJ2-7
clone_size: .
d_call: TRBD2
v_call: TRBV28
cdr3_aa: CASSNSGSKWYEQYF
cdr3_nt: TGTGCCAGCAGTAATAGCGGGAGTAAATGGTACGAGCAGTACTTC

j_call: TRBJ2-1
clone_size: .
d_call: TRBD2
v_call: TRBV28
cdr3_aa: CASSLGTSGRASAFF
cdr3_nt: TGTGCCAGCAGCCTGGGGACTAGCGGGAGGGCCTCAGCGTTCTTC

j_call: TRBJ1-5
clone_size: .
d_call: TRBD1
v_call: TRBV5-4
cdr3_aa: CASSLAGTGNQPQHF
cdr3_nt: TGTGCCAGCAGCTTGGCCGGGACAGGCAATCAGCCCCAGCATTTT

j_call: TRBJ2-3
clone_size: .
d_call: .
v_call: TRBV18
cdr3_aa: CASSPLTTRFSSDTQYF
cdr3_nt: TGTGCCAGCTCACCACTGACTACCCGGTTTAGCTCAGATACGCAGTATTTT

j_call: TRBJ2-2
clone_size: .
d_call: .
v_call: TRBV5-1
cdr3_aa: CASSPDRLNTGELFF
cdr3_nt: TGCGCCAGCAGCCCCGACAGGCTTAACACCGGGGAGCTGTTTTTT

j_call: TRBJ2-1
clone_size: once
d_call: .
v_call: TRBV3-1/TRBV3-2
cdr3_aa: CASSQDQGTYNEQFF
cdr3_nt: TGTGCCAGCAGCCAAGACCAGGGTACATACAATGAGCAGTTCTTC

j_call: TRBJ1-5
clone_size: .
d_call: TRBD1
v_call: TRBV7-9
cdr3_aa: CASSPDRGLNQPQHF
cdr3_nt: TGTGCCAGCAGCCCTGACAGGGGGCTTAATCAGCCCCAGCATTTT

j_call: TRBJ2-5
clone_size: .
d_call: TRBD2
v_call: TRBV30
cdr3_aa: CAWSSGGETQYF
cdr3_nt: TGTGCCTGGAGTAGCGGGGGAGAGACCCAGTACTTC

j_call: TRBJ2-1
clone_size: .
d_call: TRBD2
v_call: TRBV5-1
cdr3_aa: CASSSGLSPGLAYTEQFF
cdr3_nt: TGCGCCAGCAGCTCCGGGCTTTCACCGGGACTAGCATATACTGAGCAGTTCTTC

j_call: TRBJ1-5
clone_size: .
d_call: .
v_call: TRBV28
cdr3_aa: CASSLPSHSNQPQHF
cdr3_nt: TGTGCCAGCAGTTTACCCAGTCATAGCAATCAGCCCCAGCATTTT

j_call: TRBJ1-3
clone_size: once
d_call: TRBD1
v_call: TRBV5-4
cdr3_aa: CASSPGQPGNTIYF
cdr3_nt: TGTGCCAGCAGCCCGGGACAGCCAGGAAACACCATATATTTT